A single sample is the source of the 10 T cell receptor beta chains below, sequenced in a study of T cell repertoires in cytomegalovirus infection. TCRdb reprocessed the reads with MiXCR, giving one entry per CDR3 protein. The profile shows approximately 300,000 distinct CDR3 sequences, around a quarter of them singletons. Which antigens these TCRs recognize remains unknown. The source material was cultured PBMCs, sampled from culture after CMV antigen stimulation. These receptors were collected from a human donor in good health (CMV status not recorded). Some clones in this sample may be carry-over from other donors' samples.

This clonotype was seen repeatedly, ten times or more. The CDR3 protein is CASTSTGVETQYF. The CDR3 coding sequence is TGTGCCAGCACCTCAACAGGGGTAGAGACCCAGTACTTC. V gene TRBV7-2 combines with J gene TRBJ2-5, with 7 bases identical to TRBD1. The trim removed 7 bases at V and 4 bases at J, leaving 6 bases unmatched. The CDR3 covers 13 residues. CDR1 and CDR2 (germline): SGHTA, FQGNSA.

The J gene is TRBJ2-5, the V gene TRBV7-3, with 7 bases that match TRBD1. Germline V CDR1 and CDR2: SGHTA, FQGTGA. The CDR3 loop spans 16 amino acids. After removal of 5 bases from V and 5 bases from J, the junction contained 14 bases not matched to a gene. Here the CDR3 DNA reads TGTGCCAGCAGCCCTAGCCGACAGGGCGTGGGGGAGACCCAGTACTTC. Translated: CASSPSRQGVGETQYF. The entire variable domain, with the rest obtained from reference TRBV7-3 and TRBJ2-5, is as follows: GAGVSQTPSNKVTEKGKYVELRCDPISGHTALYWYRQSLGQGPEFLIYFQGTGAADDSGLPNDRFFAVRPEGSVSTLKIQRTERGDSAVYLCASSPSRQGVGETQYFGPGTRLLVL.

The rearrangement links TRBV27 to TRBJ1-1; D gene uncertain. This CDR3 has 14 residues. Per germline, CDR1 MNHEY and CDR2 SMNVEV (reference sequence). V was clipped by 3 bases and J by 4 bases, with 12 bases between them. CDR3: CASSFQRVGTEAFF. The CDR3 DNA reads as TGTGCCAGCAGTTTCCAGAGGGTTGGCACTGAAGCTTTCTTT.

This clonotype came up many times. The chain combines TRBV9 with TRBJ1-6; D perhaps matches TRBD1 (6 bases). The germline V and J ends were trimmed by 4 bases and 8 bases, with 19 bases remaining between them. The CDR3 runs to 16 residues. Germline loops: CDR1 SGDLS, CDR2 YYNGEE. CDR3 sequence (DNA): TGTGCCAGCAGCATTTATGACAGGATAGGGGATTCACCCCTCCACTTT. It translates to CASSIYDRIGDSPLHF.

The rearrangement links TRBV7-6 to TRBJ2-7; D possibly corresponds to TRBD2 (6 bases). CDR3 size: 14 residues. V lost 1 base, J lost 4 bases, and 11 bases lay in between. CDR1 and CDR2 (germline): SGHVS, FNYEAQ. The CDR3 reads CASSLEYGRYEQYV. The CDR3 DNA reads TGTGCCAGCAGCTTAGAATACGGGAGATACGAGCAGTACGTC.

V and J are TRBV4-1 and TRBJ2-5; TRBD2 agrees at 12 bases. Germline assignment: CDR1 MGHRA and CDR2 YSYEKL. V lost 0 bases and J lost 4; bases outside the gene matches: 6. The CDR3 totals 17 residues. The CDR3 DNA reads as TGCGCCAGCAGCCAAGAACCTCGGACTAGCGGGGTAGAGACCCAGTACTTC. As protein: CASSQEPRTSGVETQYF.

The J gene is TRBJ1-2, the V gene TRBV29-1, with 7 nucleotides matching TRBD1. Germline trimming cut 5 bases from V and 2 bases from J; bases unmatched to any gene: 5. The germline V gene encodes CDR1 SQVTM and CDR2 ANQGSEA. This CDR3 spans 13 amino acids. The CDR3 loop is CSVSKQGNYGYTF. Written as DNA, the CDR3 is TGCAGCGTTTCCAAACAGGGGAACTATGGCTACACCTTC. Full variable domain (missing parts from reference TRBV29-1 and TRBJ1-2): SAVISQKPSRDICQRGTSLTIQCQVDSQVTMMFWYRQQPGQSLTLIATANQGSEATYESGFVIDKFPISRPNLTFSTLTVSNMSPEDSSIYLCSVSKQGNYGYTFGSGTRLTVV.

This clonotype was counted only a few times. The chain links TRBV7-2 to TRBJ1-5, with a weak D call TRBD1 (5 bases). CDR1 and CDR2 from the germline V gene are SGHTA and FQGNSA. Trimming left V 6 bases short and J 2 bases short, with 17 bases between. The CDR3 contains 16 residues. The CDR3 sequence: CASSFTGAEGNQPQHF. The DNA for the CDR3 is TGTGCCAGCAGTTTTACCGGGGCGGAGGGCAATCAGCCCCAGCATTTT.

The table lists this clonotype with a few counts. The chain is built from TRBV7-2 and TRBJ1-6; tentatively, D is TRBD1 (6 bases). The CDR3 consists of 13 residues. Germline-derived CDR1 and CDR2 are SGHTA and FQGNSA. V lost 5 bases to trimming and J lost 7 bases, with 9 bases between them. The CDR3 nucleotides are TGTGCCAGCAGCGGGACACTGAATTCACCCCTCCACTTT. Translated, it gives CASSGTLNSPLHF.

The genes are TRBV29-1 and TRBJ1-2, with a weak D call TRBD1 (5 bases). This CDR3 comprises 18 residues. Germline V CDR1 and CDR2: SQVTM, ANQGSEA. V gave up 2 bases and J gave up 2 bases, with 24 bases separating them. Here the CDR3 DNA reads TGCAGCGTTGAATCGTATATGAGGGGAACACATACAAACTATGGCTACACCTTC. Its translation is CSVESYMRGTHTNYGYTF.